This T cell receptor beta chain was observed in a study of cytomegalovirus exposure and HLA in healthy donors. Study-wide findings and caveats: Researchers reported in a later analysis that common viral pathogens appeared linked to several top clusters.

Remarks on this clone: The antigen is unknown.

The PCR made use of 60 Vbeta and 13 Jbeta primers. In the study's own analysis: An analysis performed later counted about 80 million unique TCR beta chains (approximately 11 million of them shared). The protocol was immunoSEQ multiplex PCR, while the TCRdb copy is restricted to in-frame clones and leaves out a portion. Clone size and the V and J calls come from that table; the DNA yielded D and trimming. Of 95,000 to 150,000 clones in the sample, around 80% were seen once. Germline CDR1 is SGHDT and CDR2 is YYEEEE. The J segment lost 6 bases and the V segment lost 0 bases, leaving 5 bases of the junction unmatched. This CDR3 has 17 residues.

This receptor was obtained from a man aged 25-45 years in good health and CMV-seropositive. The sample comprised PBMCs. The chain joins TRBV5-6 to TRBJ2-1; 14 bases match TRBD2. CDR3 loop: CASSLESGLAGANEQFF. In DNA, the CDR3 is TGTGCCAGCAGCTTGGAGTCGGGACTAGCGGGAGCCAATGAGCAGTTCTTC.